This entry lists 21 T cell receptor beta chains sequenced from one sample in a study of T cells in Graves' hyperthyroidism and ophthalmopathy. RNA transcripts yielded amplified TCR beta CDR3 regions. TCR CDR3 regions were first amplified by RT-PCR with HTBI primers. TCRdb processed the multiplex PCR reads anew with MiXCR; each CDR3 protein has one entry. The profile shows about 400,000 distinct CDR3 sequences, 15% to 18% of them singletons. Material for sequencing was blood. The receptors shown here come from a woman under 30 with Graves' hyperthyroidism that later progressed to Graves' ophthalmopathy.

In its sample, this clonotype was seen many times. The chain links TRBV28 to TRBJ2-7; 10 bases agree with TRBD1. Per germline, CDR1 MDHEN and CDR2 SYDVKM. Losses at the gene ends were 4 bases for V and 2 bases for J; bases not matched to a gene: 5. The CDR3 length is 15 residues. The CDR3 coding sequence is TGTGCCAGCAGTTGGGGACAGGGGATTACCTACGAGCAGTACTTC. Translated, it gives CASSWGQGITYEQYF.

This clonotype has more than one count but fewer than ten. The rearrangement uses TRBV4-1 and TRBJ2-3, with 7 bases lining up with TRBD1. Germline lookup yields CDR1 MGHRA and CDR2 YSYEKL. J lost 2 bases, V lost 1 base, and 6 bases had no gene match. CDR3 length equals 16 residues. The CDR3 bases are TGCGCCAGCAGCCAAGTCACCGGGACAGACACAGATACGCAGTATTTT. Its translation is CASSQVTGTDTDTQYF.

Many counts were recorded for this clonotype. The V and J genes are TRBV7-8 and TRBJ2-7, with D unclear. Per germline, CDR1 SGHVS and CDR2 FQNEAQ. The ends were cut back, 2 bases at V and 5 bases at J, with 4 bases in the middle. The CDR3 loop spans 11 amino acids. CDR3 DNA: TGTGCCAGCAGCTTATCCAACGAGCAGTACTTC. It specifies CASSLSNEQYF. Full variable domain (outside the CDR3, taken from reference TRBV7-8 and TRBJ2-7): GAGVSQSPRYKVAKRGQDVALRCDPISGHVSLFWYQQALGQGPEFLTYFQNEAQLDKSGLPSDRFFAERPEGSVSTLKIQRTQQEDSAVYLCASSLSNEQYFGPGTRLTVT.

This clonotype came up many times. This chain connects TRBV7-8 to TRBJ1-1; D call uncertain. Germline lookup yields CDR1 SGHVS and CDR2 FQNEAQ. The CDR3 spans 13 residues. The ends were cut back, 5 bases at V and 5 bases at J, with 12 bases in the middle. This CDR3 reads CASSHPYKTEAFF. CDR3 nucleotide sequence: TGTGCCAGCAGCCATCCTTATAAGACTGAAGCTTTCTTT.

V and J are TRBV28 and TRBJ2-1; D is unresolved. The V end was cut by 3 bases, the J end by 6 bases, with 12 bases between. Germline loops: CDR1 MDHEN, CDR2 SYDVKM. This CDR3 region has 14 residues. CDR3 DNA sequence: TGTGCCAGCAGTTTTCCCCGTGGTCCCAATGAGCAGTTCTTC. Its translation is CASSFPRGPNEQFF.

This clonotype appeared many times. The chain couples TRBV18 to TRBJ2-1; 7 nucleotides align to TRBD2. V lost 3 bases, J lost 5 bases, and 1 base stayed unmatched. The CDR3 totals 13 residues. Germline V gene lookup returns CDR1 KGHSH and CDR2 LQKENI. In DNA, the CDR3 is TGTGCCAGCTCACCGGCGGGGGACAATGAGCAGTTCTTC. Amino acid sequence: CASSPAGDNEQFF.

J is TRBJ1-2 and V is TRBV12-3 or TRBV12-4; D is possibly TRBD1 (5 bases). The CDR3 runs to 15 residues. Between the trimmed V and J ends, which lost 3 bases and 3 bases, there was a span of 14 bases. CDR3 region: CASSLGQLLDYGYTF. DNA of the CDR3: TGTGCCAGCAGTTTGGGGCAGTTATTAGACTATGGCTACACCTTC.

This clonotype was observed many times. J is TRBJ1-2 and V is TRBV24-1, with 7 bases aligning to TRBD1. CDR1 and CDR2 (germline): KGHDR, SFDVKD. The CDR3 has 15 residues. Trimming cost V 2 bases and J 8 bases; bases outside gene matches: 10. In DNA form, the CDR3 reads TGTGCCACCAGTGATTCCAGACAGGGAGTATCCGGCTACACCTTC. Its translation is CATSDSRQGVSGYTF.

A word on this clonotype: Being one base from a much bigger clone, this may be a read error. The J gene is TRBJ1-5, the V gene TRBV7-2, with TRBD1 matching over 7 bases. Germline CDR1 SGHTA, CDR2 FQGNSA. Trimming removed 5 bases from V and 6 bases from J; junction bases left unmatched: 13. The CDR3 loop spans 16 amino acids. CDR3 nucleotide sequence: TGTGCCAGCAGCCCCCAACCTACAGGGGATGGTCAGCCCCAGCATTTT. Translated, it gives CASSPQPTGDGQPQHF.

There are a few counts of this clonotype. The genes are TRBV19 and TRBJ2-1; a weak D match, TRBD2 (6 bases). The germline V gene has CDR1 LNHDA and CDR2 SQIVND (reference sequence). CDR3 length: 15 residues. V was clipped by 4 bases and J by 10 bases, with 20 bases between them. DNA for the CDR3: TGTGCCAGTAGTACCGGGAGACCAGCGGTGGACGAGCAGTTCTTC. Protein: CASSTGRPAVDEQFF.

This clonotype has a count of ten or more. J is TRBJ2-1 and V is TRBV28; 8 bases match TRBD1. Trimming removed 2 bases from V and 7 bases from J; junction bases left unmatched: 19. This CDR3 comprises 19 residues. Per germline, CDR1 MDHEN and CDR2 SYDVKM. The CDR3: CASSLNLRRGQGRGNEQFF. CDR3 bases: TGTGCCAGCAGTTTAAACCTCCGACGCGGACAGGGTCGCGGGAATGAGCAGTTCTTC.

The chain joins TRBV14 to TRBJ2-6; unclear D gene. The CDR3 totals 16 residues. Deletions cut 1 base from V and 3 bases from J, with 10 bases between. Germline V CDR1 and CDR2: SGHDN, FVKESK. The CDR3 sequence is CASSQVKGFGANVLTF. The CDR3 DNA sequence: TGTGCCAGCAGCCAAGTAAAAGGCTTTGGGGCCAACGTCCTGACTTTC.

This clonotype occurred many times. The V call is TRBV20-1, the J call TRBJ2-2; no reliable D call. V was clipped by 0 bases and J by 7 bases, with 9 bases between them. The length of the CDR3 is 13 residues. The germline V gene encodes CDR1 DFQATT and CDR2 SNEGSKA (reference sequence). For the CDR3, the DNA is TGCAGTGCTAGAGATCGGGCATACGGGGAGCTGTTTTTT. Protein product: CSARDRAYGELFF.

This clonotype was seen only a few times. CDR3 sequence reads: CASSFLGAGTSGILKTQYF. The CDR3 bases are TGTGCCAGCAGTTTCTTGGGGGCCGGGACTAGCGGGATTCTGAAGACCCAGTACTTC. The chain is built from TRBV12-3 or TRBV12-4 and TRBJ2-5, with TRBD2 identical over 13 bases. The CDR3 runs to 19 residues. J lost 6 bases, V lost 3 bases, and 16 bases had no gene match.

The sample holds many counts of this clonotype. The rearrangement links TRBV10-3 to TRBJ1-4; D is undetermined. From germline, CDR1 is ENHRY and CDR2 SYGVKD. The CDR3 totals 15 residues. Trimming pared 0 bases from V and 4 bases from J, leaving 9 bases between. Written as DNA, the CDR3 is TGTGCCATCAGTGAGTCGATCCTGCTTAATGAAAAACTGTTTTTT. It specifies CAISESILLNEKLFF.

In the case of this clonotype: Being one base from a much bigger clone, this may be a read error. The chain employs TRBV3-1 and TRBJ2-5, with TRBD1 matching 7 bases. CDR1 and CDR2 from the germline V gene are LGHDT and YNNKEL (reference sequence). This CDR3 is 15 amino acids long. The V and J ends lost 5 bases and 1 base, in that order; junction bases with no gene match: 7. This CDR3 is CASSVQGTVQETQYF. Here the CDR3 DNA reads TGTGCCAGCAGCGTACAGGGGACAGTCCAAGAGACCCAGTACTTC.

This clonotype was seen at least ten times. The chain links TRBV12-3 or TRBV12-4 to TRBJ2-1; D is unresolved. CDR3 length: 13 residues. V was trimmed by 0 bases and J by 5 bases, leaving 5 bases between them. CDR3 sequence reads: CASSLASDNEQFF. The CDR3 coding sequence is TGTGCCAGCAGTTTAGCATCAGACAATGAGCAGTTCTTC.

Ten or more counts support this clonotype. The V and J genes are TRBV7-9 and TRBJ2-7; 8 bases agree with TRBD2. After removal of 4 bases from V and 3 bases from J, the junction contained 14 bases not matched to a gene. The CDR3 consists of 17 residues. Germline lookup yields CDR1 SEHNR and CDR2 FQNEAQ (reference sequence). In DNA, the CDR3 is TGTGCCAGCAGCTCCACGCCCATAGCGGGGCGCCGCTACGAGCAGTACTTC. It is translated as CASSSTPIAGRRYEQYF. Variable domain in full (rest from reference TRBV7-9 and TRBJ2-7): DTGVSQNPRHKITKRGQNVTFRCDPISEHNRLYWYRQTLGQGPEFLTYFQNEAQLEKSRLLSDRFSAERPKGSFSTLEIQRTEQGDSAMYLCASSSTPIAGRRYEQYFGPGTRLTVT.

The gene calls are TRBV2 and TRBJ2-1, with 7 bases that match TRBD1. This CDR3 is built from 13 residues. Germline V gives CDR1 SNHLY, CDR2 FYNNEI. V shed 5 bases, J shed 8 bases, and the junction held 6 bases outside the gene matches. CDR3 in amino acids: CASSQTGDHEQFF. The CDR3 nucleotides are TGTGCCAGCAGTCAAACAGGGGACCATGAGCAGTTCTTC. The entire variable domain, with the rest obtained from reference TRBV2 and TRBJ2-1, is as follows: EPEVTQTPSHQVTQMGQEVILRCVPISNHLYFYWYRQILGQKVEFLVSFYNNEISEKSEIFDDQFSVERPDGSNFTLKIRSTKLEDSAMYFCASSQTGDHEQFFGPGTRLTVL.

This clonotype was picked up a small number of times. The gene calls are TRBV19 and TRBJ1-5; tentatively, D is TRBD1 (6 bases). The germline V and J ends were trimmed by 0 bases and 5 bases, with 26 bases remaining between them. CDR1 LNHDA and CDR2 SQIVND come from the germline V gene (reference sequence). There are 20 residues in the CDR3. CDR3 DNA sequence: TGTGCCAGTAGTATAGACACCACCAAACCTGCCACAGGGATTGATCAGCCCCAGCATTTT. Translation gives CASSIDTTKPATGIDQPQHF.

This clonotype has a count of ten or more. CDR3 residues: CACIQGSADTQYF. CDR3 coding DNA: TGTGCCTGCATTCAGGGGAGCGCAGATACGCAGTATTTT. The rearrangement links TRBV2 to TRBJ2-3, with a tentative D call TRBD1 (6 bases). The CDR3 spans 13 residues. Trimming removed 11 bases from V and 4 bases from J, with 16 bases in between. Per the germline V gene, CDR1 is SNHLY and CDR2 is FYNNEI.